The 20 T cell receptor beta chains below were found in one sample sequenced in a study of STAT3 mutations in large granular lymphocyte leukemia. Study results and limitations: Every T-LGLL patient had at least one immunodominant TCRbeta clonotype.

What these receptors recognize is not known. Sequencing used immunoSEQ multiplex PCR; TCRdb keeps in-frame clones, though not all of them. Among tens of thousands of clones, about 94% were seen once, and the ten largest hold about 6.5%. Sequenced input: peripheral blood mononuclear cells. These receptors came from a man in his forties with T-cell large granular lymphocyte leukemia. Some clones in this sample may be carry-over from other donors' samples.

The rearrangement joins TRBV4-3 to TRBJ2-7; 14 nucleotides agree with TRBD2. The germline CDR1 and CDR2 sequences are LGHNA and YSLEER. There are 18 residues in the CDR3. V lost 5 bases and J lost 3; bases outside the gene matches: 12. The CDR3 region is CASSFRTSGGSISYEQYF. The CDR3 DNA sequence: TGCGCCAGCAGCTTTCGGACTAGCGGGGGGTCCATCAGCTACGAGCAGTACTTC.

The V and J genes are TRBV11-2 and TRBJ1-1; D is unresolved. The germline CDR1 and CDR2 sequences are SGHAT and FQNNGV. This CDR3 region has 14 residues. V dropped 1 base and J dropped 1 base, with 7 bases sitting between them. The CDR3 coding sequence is TGTGCCAGCAGCTTAGTGCCCGGGAACACTGAAGCTTTCTTT. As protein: CASSLVPGNTEAFF. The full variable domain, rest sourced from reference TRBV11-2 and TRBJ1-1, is EAGVAQSPRYKIIEKRQSVAFWCNPISGHATLYWYQQILGQGPKLLIQFQNNGVVDDSQLPKDRFSAERLKGVDSTLKIQPAKLEDSAVYLCASSLVPGNTEAFFGQGTRLTVV.

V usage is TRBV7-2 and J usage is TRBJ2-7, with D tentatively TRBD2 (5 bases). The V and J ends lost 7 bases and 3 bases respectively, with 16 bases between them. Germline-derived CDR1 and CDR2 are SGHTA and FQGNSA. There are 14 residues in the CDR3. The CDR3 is CASKDISGIYEQYF. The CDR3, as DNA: TGTGCCAGCAAAGATATTTCCGGGATCTACGAGCAGTACTTC.

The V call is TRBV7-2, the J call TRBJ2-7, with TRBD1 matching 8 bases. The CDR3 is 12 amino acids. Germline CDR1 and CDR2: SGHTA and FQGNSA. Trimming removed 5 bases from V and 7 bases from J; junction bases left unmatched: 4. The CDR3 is CASSRGTGEQYF. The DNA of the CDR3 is TGTGCCAGCAGCCGAGGGACAGGAGAGCAGTACTTC.

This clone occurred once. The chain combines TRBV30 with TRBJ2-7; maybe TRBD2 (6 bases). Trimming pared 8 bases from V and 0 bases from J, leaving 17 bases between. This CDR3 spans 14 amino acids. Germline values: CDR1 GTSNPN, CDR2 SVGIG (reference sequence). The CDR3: CARSRRGLSYEQYF. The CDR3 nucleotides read TGTGCCCGTTCCCGGCGGGGCCTCTCCTACGAGCAGTACTTC.

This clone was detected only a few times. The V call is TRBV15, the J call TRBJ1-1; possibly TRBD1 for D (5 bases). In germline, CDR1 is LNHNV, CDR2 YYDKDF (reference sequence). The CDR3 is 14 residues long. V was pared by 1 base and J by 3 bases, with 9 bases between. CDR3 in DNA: TGTGCCACCAGCAGAGTTCGGGGGGACACTGAAGCTTTCTTT. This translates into CATSRVRGDTEAFF.

The CDR3 DNA sequence: TGTGCCAGTAGTATAGTAGGGCTTAGCAATCAGCCCCAGCATTTT. This sequence encodes CASSIVGLSNQPQHF. The chain is built from TRBV19 and TRBJ1-5; D call uncertain. Trimming left V 1 base short and J 0 bases short, with 7 bases between. Looked up from germline, CDR1 is LNHDA and CDR2 is SQIVND (reference sequence). CDR3 length: 15 residues.

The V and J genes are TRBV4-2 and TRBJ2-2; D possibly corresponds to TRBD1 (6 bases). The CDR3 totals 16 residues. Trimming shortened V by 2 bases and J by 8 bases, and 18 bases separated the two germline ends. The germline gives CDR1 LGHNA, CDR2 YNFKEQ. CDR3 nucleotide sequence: TGTGCCAGCAGCCAAACTCGCTGGGGGCCATCGGGGGAGCTGTTTTTT. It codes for CASSQTRWGPSGELFF.

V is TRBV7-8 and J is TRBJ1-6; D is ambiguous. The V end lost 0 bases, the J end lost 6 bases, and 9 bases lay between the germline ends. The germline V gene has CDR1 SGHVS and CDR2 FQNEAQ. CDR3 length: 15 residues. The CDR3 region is CASSLARAANSPLHF. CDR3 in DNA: TGTGCCAGCAGCTTAGCGCGAGCCGCTAATTCACCCCTCCACTTT. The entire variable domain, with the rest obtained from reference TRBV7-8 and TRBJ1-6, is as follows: GAGVSQSPRYKVAKRGQDVALRCDPISGHVSLFWYQQALGQGPEFLTYFQNEAQLDKSGLPSDRFFAERPEGSVSTLKIQRTQQEDSAVYLCASSLARAANSPLHFGNGTRLTVT.

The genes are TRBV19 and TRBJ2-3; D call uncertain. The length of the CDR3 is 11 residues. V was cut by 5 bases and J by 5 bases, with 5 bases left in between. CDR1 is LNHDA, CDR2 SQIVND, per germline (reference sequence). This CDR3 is CASSHRDTQYF. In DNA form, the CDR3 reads TGTGCCAGTAGTCATCGAGATACGCAGTATTTT.

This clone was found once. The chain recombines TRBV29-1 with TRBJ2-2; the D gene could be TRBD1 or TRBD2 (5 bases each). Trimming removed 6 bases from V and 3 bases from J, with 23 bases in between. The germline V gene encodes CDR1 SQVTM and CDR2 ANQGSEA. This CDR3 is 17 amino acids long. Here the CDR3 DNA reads TGCAGCGTGCGAATACGGCCCCGGGACGGCGACACCGGGGAGCTGTTTTTT. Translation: CSVRIRPRDGDTGELFF.

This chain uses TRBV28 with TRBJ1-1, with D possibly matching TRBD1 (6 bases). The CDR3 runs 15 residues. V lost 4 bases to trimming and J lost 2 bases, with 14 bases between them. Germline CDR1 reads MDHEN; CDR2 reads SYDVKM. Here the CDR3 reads CASSSPGHPNTEAFF. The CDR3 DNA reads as TGTGCCAGCAGTTCCCCGGGACACCCAAACACTGAAGCTTTCTTT.

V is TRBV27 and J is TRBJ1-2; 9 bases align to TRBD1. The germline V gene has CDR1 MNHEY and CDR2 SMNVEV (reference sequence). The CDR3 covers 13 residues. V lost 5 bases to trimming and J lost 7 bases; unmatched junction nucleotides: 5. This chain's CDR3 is CASSHRGQGGYTF. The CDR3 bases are TGTGCCAGCAGTCACAGGGGGCAGGGTGGCTACACCTTC.

CDR3 sequence reads: CSVGPQGFNEQFF. The DNA of the CDR3 is TGCAGCGTGGGACCACAGGGTTTCAATGAGCAGTTCTTC. V usage is TRBV29-1 and J usage is TRBJ2-1; weak D call: TRBD1 (6 bases). Trimming took off 6 bases at V and 6 bases at J, with 15 bases between the two ends. Germline assignment: CDR1 SQVTM and CDR2 ANQGSEA. The CDR3 is 13 residues long.

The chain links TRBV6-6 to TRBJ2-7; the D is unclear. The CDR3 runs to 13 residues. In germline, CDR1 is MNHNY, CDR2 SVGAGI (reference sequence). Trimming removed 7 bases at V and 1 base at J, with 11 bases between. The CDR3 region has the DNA TGTGCCAGCAACCCCCTATCATCCTACGAGCAGTACTTC. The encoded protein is CASNPLSSYEQYF.

The CDR3 reads CSVERGSGNIQYF. As DNA, the CDR3 is TGCAGCGTTGAAAGGGGATCGGGAAACATTCAGTACTTC. The genes are TRBV29-1 and TRBJ2-4; the D gene is possibly TRBD1 (5 bases). The V and J ends lost 2 bases and 6 bases respectively, with 11 bases between them. Germline loops: CDR1 SQVTM, CDR2 ANQGSEA. This CDR3 is built from 13 residues.

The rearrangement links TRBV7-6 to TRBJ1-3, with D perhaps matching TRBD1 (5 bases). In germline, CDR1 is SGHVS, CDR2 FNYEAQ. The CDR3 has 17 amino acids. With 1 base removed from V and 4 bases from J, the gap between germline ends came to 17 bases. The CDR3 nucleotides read TGTGCCAGCAGCTTAGAGAGGCTGGGGACGGCCGGAAACACCATATATTTT. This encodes CASSLERLGTAGNTIYF. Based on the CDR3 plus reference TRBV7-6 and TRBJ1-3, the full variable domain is GAGVSQSPRYKVTKRGQDVALRCDPISGHVSLYWYRQALGQGPEFLTYFNYEAQQDKSGLPNDRFSAERPEGSISTLTIQRTEQRDSAMYRCASSLERLGTAGNTIYFGEGSWLTVV.

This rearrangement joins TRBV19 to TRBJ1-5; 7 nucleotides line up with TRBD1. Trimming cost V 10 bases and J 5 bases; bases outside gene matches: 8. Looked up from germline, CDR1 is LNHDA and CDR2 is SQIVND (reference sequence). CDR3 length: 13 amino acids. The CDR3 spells CATLDRVDQPQHF. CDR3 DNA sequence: TGTGCCACCCTAGACAGGGTTGATCAGCCCCAGCATTTT.

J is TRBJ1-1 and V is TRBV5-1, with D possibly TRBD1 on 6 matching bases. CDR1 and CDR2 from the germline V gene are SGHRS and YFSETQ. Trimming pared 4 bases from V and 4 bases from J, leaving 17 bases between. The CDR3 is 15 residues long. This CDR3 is CASSPGTHGSTEAFF. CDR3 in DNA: TGCGCCAGCAGCCCCGGGACACATGGGAGCACTGAAGCTTTCTTT.

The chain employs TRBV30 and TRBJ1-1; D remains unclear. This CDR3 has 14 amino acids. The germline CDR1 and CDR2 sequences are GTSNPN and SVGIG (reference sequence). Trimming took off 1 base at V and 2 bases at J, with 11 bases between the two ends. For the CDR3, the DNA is TGTGCCTGGAGTGAAGCCGGGCTTAACACTGAAGCTTTCTTT. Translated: CAWSEAGLNTEAFF.